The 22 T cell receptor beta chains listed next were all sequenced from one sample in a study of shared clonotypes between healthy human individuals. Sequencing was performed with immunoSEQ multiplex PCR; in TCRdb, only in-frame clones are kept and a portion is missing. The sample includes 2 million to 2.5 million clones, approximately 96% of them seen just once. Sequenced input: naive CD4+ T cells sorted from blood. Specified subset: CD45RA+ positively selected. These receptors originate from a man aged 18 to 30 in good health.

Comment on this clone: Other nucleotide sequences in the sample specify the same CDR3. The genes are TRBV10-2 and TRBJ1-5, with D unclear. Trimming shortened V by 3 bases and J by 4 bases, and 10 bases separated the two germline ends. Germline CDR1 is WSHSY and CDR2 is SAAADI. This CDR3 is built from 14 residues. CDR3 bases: TGCGCCAGCAGTGACCGGGCCGGGAATCAGCCCCAGCATTTT. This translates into CASSDRAGNQPQHF.

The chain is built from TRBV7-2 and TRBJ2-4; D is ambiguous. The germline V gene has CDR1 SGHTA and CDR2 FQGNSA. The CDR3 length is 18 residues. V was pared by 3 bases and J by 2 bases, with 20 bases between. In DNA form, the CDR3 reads TGTGCCAGCAGCTTGCTGGCGTTTCGGGTACAGTCCAAAAACATTCAGTACTTC. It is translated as CASSLLAFRVQSKNIQYF.

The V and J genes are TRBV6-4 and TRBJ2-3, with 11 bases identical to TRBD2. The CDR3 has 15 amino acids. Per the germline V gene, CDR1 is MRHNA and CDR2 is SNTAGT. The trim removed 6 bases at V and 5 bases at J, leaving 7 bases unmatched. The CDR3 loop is CASRLAGGPVDTQYF. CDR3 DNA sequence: TGTGCCAGCAGATTAGCGGGAGGGCCTGTAGATACGCAGTATTTT.

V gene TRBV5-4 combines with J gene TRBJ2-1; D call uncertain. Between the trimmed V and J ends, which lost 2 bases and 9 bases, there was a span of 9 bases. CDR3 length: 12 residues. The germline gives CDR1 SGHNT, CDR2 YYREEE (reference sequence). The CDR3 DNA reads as TGTGCCAGCAGCTTTCAGGCGGTTGAGCAGTTCTTC. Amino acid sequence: CASSFQAVEQFF.

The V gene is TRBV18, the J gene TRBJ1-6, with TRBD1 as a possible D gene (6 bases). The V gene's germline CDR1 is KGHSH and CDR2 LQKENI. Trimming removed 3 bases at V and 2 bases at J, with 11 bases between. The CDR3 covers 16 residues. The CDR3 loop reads CASSPQGPAYNSPLHF. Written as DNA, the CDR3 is TGTGCCAGCTCACCCCAGGGGCCCGCCTATAATTCACCCCTCCACTTT.

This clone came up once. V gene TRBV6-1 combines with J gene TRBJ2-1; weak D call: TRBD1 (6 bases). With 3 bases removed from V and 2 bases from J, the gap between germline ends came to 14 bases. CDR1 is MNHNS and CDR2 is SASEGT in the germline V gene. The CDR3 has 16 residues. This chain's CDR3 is CASSEIRTATYNEQFF. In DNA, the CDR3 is TGTGCCAGCAGTGAGATTCGGACAGCTACCTACAATGAGCAGTTCTTC.

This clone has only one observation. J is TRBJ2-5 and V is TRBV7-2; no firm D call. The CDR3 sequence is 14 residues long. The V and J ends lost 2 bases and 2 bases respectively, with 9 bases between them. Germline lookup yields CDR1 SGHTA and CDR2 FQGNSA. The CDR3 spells CASSLIIEQETQYF. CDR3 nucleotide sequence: TGTGCCAGCAGCTTAATCATTGAGCAAGAGACCCAGTACTTC.

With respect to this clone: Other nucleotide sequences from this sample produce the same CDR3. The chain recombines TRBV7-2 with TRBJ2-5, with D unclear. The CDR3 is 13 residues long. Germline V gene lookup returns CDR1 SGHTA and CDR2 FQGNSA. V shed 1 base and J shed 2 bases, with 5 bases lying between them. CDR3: CASSLVRQETQYF. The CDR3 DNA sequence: TGTGCCAGCAGCTTAGTAAGGCAAGAGACCCAGTACTTC.

CDR3 DNA: TGTGCCAGCAGCTTAGTGGCAGGGGGTAGGCCCCTTGGTGCCAATGAGCAGTTCTTC. The encoded protein is CASSLVAGGRPLGANEQFF. V gene TRBV7-9 combines with J gene TRBJ2-1, with 7 bases lining up with TRBD1. V shed 1 base and J 6 bases; nucleotides not matched to a gene: 18. The CDR3 consists of 19 residues. The V gene's germline CDR1 is SEHNR and CDR2 FQNEAQ (reference sequence).

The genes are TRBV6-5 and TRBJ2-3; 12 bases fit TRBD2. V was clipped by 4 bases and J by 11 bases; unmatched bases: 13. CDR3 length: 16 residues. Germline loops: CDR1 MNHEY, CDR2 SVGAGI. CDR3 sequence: CASSSSTGTSGSRQYF. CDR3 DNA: TGTGCCAGCAGTTCGTCCACCGGGACTAGCGGGTCCAGGCAGTATTTT.

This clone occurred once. The CDR3 coding sequence is TGTGCCATCAGTGAGACTAGCGGGAAGGCCCGACGCTCCTACGAGCAGTACTTC. It is translated as CAISETSGKARRSYEQYF. The V and J genes are TRBV10-3 and TRBJ2-7, with 10 positions matching TRBD2. Trimming cost V 2 bases and J 0 bases; bases outside gene matches: 10. The CDR3 runs to 18 residues. The germline V gene encodes CDR1 ENHRY and CDR2 SYGVKD.

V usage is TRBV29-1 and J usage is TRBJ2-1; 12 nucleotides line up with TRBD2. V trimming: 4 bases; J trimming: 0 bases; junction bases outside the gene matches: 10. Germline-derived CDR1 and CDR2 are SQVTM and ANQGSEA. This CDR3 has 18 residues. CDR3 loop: CSVAPLAGGSSSYNEQFF. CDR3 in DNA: TGCAGCGTTGCCCCACTAGCGGGAGGTTCCAGCTCCTACAATGAGCAGTTCTTC.

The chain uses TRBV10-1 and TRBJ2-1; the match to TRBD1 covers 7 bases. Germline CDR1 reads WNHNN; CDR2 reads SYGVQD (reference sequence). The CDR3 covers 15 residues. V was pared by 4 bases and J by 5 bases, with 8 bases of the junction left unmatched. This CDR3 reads CASSGDGQANNEQFF. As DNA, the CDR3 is TGCGCCAGCAGTGGAGACGGACAGGCCAACAATGAGCAGTTCTTC.

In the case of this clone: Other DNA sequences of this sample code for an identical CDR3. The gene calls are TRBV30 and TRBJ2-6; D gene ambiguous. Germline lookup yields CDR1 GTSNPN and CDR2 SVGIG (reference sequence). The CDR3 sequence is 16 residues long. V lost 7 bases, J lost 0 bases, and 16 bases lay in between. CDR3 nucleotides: TGTGCCTTGGCCGGGTTGCCCCACTCTGGGGCCAACGTCCTGACTTTC. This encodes CALAGLPHSGANVLTF.

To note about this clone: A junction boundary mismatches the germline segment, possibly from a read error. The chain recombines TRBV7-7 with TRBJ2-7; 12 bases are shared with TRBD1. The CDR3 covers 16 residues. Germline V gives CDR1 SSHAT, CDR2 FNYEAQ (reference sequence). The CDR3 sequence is CASSLGTPGQGAEQYF. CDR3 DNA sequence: TGTGCTAGCAGCTTAGGGACCCCGGGACAGGGGGCCGAGCAGTACTTC.

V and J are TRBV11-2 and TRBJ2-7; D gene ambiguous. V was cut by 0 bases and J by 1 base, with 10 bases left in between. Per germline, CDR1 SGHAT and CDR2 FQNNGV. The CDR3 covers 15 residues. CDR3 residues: CASSLDPTTSYEQYF. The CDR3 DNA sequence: TGTGCCAGCAGCTTAGATCCCACGACGTCCTACGAGCAGTACTTC.

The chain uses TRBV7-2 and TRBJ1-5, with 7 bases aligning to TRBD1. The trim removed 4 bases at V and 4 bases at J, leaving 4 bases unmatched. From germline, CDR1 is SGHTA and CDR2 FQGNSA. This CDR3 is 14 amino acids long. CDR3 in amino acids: CASSSGQLNQPQHF. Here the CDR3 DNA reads TGTGCCAGCAGCTCGGGACAGCTTAATCAGCCCCAGCATTTT.

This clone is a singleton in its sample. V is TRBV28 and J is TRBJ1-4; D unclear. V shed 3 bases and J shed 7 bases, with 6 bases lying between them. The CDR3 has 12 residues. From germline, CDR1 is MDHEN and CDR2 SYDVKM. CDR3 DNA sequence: TGTGCCAGCAGTTTGGTTATTGAAAAACTGTTTTTT. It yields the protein CASSLVIEKLFF.

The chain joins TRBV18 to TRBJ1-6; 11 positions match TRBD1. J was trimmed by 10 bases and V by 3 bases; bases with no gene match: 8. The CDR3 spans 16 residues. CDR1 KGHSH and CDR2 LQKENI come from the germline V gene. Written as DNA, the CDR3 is TGTGCCAGCTCACCTAGCCCTGGGACAGGGGGATCACCCCTCCACTTT. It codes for CASSPSPGTGGSPLHF.

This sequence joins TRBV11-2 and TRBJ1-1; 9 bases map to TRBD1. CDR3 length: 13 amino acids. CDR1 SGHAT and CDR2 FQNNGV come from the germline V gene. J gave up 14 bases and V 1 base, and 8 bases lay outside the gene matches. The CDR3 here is CASSLGGQGVYFF. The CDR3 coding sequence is TGTGCCAGCAGCTTAGGGGGACAGGGCGTATACTTCTTT.

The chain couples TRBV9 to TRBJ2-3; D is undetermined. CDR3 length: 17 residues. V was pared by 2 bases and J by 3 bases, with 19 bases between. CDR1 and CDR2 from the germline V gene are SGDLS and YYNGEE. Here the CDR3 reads CASSVHVGSVGTDTQYF. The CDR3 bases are TGTGCCAGCAGCGTCCACGTCGGGTCCGTGGGAACAGATACGCAGTATTTT. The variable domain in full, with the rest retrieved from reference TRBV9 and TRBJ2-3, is DSGVTQTPKHLITATGQRVTLRCSPRSGDLSVYWYQQSLDQGLQFLIQYYNGEERAKGNILERFSAQQFPDLHSELNLSSLELGDSALYFCASSVHVGSVGTDTQYFGPGTRLTVL.

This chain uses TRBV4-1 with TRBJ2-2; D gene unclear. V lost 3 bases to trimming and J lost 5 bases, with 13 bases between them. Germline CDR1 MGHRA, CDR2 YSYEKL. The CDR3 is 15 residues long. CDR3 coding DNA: TGCGCCAGCAGCCAGCTCCAAATAATTACCGGGGAGCTGTTTTTT. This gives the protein CASSQLQIITGELFF.